This is a list of T cell receptor beta chains from one sample in a study of blood T cell repertoires in COVID-19. TCRdb keeps only in-frame clones here, not all; method: immunoSEQ multiplex PCR. The sample gives about 59,000 clones, 80% to 90% of which show up once; approximately 17% is in the top ten. Sample: peripheral blood. The receptors shown here come from a woman aged 80 or older with active COVID-19. Both conserved end residues are part of each CDR3. Fields, in order: clone size, J gene, D gene, V gene, CDR3 protein, CDR3 DNA. A D gene is named only where the DNA matches it firmly. Some rows have no size entry. The others give once, few or many, or a class for an expanded clone.

>.|TRBJ2-1|.|TRBV5-4
CASSFRGGGVGEQFF
TGTGCCAGCAGCTTCCGTGGTGGCGGGGTGGGTGAGCAGTTCTTC
>.|TRBJ2-1|TRBD1|TRBV6-1
CASSEQGVSNEQFF
TGTGCCAGCAGTGAACAGGGGGTCAGCAATGAGCAGTTCTTC
>.|TRBJ2-5|.|TRBV6-2/TRBV6-3
CASSSEQGETQYF
TGTGCCAGCAGCTCAGAGCAGGGGGAGACCCAGTACTTC
>.|TRBJ2-3|TRBD2|TRBV9
CASSPRASGGSDTQYF
TGTGCCAGCAGCCCCCGGGCTAGCGGGGGTTCAGATACGCAGTATTTT
>few|TRBJ2-3|.|TRBV24-1
CATSEPLGGTDTQYF
TGTGCCACCAGTGAACCCCTCGGAGGCACAGATACGCAGTATTTT
>.|TRBJ2-5|TRBD2|TRBV18
CASSPGTSGQETQYF
TGTGCCAGCTCACCGGGGACTAGCGGGCAAGAGACCCAGTACTTC
>.|TRBJ2-3|TRBD2|TRBV5-1
CASSARTSGLGDTQYF
TGCGCCAGCAGCGCACGGACTAGCGGGTTGGGAGATACGCAGTATTTT
>.|TRBJ2-1|TRBD1|TRBV11-2
CASSSPGQENNEQFF
TGTGCCAGCAGCTCGCCGGGACAGGAGAACAATGAGCAGTTCTTC
>.|TRBJ2-4|TRBD1|TRBV6-6
CASSLGQGKNIQYF
TGTGCCAGCAGTCTCGGACAGGGGAAAAACATTCAGTACTTC
>.|TRBJ1-3|TRBD1|TRBV6-5
CASSYSTGAGNTIYF
TGTGCCAGCAGTTACTCAACAGGGGCTGGAAACACCATATATTTT
>.|TRBJ2-2|TRBD1|TRBV6-2/TRBV6-3
CASSYGTGNTGELFF
TGTGCCAGCAGTTACGGGACAGGAAACACCGGGGAGCTGTTTTTT
>few|TRBJ1-6|.|TRBV5-1
CASRYEARGNSPLHF
TGCGCCAGCAGGTATGAGGCCCGCGGGAATTCACCCCTCCACTTT
>.|TRBJ1-2|TRBD1|TRBV5-1
CASSLDRGPLYTF
TGCGCCAGCAGCTTGGACAGGGGCCCCCTCTACACCTTC
>.|TRBJ1-1|.|TRBV11-2
CASSLGGGGYTEAFF
TGTGCCAGCAGCTTAGGGGGCGGGGGTTACACTGAAGCTTTCTTT
>.|TRBJ2-2|.|TRBV9
CASSPEASRGTGELFF
TGTGCCAGCAGCCCAGAGGCTAGCCGGGGCACCGGGGAGCTGTTTTTT
>.|TRBJ2-1|TRBD2|TRBV6-1
CASSGELAGGLNEQFF
TGTGCCAGCAGTGGAGAGCTAGCGGGGGGGCTCAATGAGCAGTTCTTC
>.|TRBJ2-7|TRBD1|TRBV5-1
CASRRGQGSYEQYF
TGCGCCAGCAGACGAGGACAGGGTTCCTACGAGCAGTACTTC
>.|TRBJ2-3|.|TRBV29-1
CSVDSGGRGDTQYF
TGCAGCGTTGATTCCGGGGGGCGGGGAGATACGCAGTATTTT
>.|TRBJ2-3|TRBD2|TRBV10-1
CASSEPGLAGDKTDTQYF
TGCGCCAGCAGTGAGCCGGGACTAGCGGGGGATAAAACAGATACGCAGTATTTT
>.|TRBJ2-7|.|TRBV5-4
CASSVRGAYEQYF
TGTGCCAGCAGCGTGCGGGGAGCCTACGAGCAGTACTTC
>.|TRBJ2-2|.|TRBV4-3
CASSQDLESRELFF
TGCGCCAGCAGCCAAGACCTCGAGTCTCGGGAGCTGTTTTTT
>.|TRBJ1-4|TRBD1|TRBV7-9
CASSLGGGPRAEKLFF
TGTGCCAGCAGCTTAGGAGGGGGCCCCCGGGCTGAAAAACTGTTTTTT
>.|TRBJ2-2|.|TRBV9
CASTLRGTGELFF
TGTGCCAGCACCCTAAGGGGTACCGGGGAGCTGTTTTTT
>.|TRBJ1-2|.|TRBV3-1/TRBV3-2
CASSQVGGRLTYTF
TGTGCCAGCAGCCAAGTCGGGGGGCGTCTGACCTACACCTTC
>.|TRBJ2-1|.|TRBV1
CTSSQDRTNLNEQFF
TGCACCAGCAGCCAAGATCGGACTAACTTAAATGAGCAGTTCTTC
>.|TRBJ2-7|TRBD2|TRBV4-1
CASSVSGGLSYEQYF
TGCGCCAGCAGCGTTAGCGGGGGGCTCTCCTACGAGCAGTACTTC
>.|TRBJ2-5|.|TRBV18
CASSGTAGRETQYF
TGTGCCAGCTCGGGAACCGCAGGGCGAGAGACCCAGTACTTC
>once|TRBJ2-7|.|TRBV21-1
CASSAPGIGNTPCAYEQYF
TGTGCCAGCAGCGCCCCGGGGATAGGGAATACACCCTGCGCCTACGAGCAGTACTTC
>.|TRBJ1-1|TRBD1|TRBV7-9
CASSFTGADTEAFF
TGTGCCAGCAGCTTCACAGGGGCGGACACTGAAGCTTTCTTT
>.|TRBJ2-3|TRBD2|TRBV6-2/TRBV6-3
CASSYRAGGITDTQYF
TGTGCCAGCAGTTACCGAGCGGGGGGGATCACAGATACGCAGTATTTT
>few|TRBJ2-1|TRBD2|TRBV6-5
CASLTSGNEQFF
TGTGCCAGCCTTACTAGCGGCAATGAGCAGTTCTTC
>.|TRBJ1-1|TRBD1|TRBV19
CASSIRDRINTEAFF
TGTGCCAGTAGTATCAGGGACAGGATCAATACTGAAGCTTTCTTT
>.|TRBJ1-4|.|TRBV20-1
CSARDPRELFF
TGCAGTGCTAGAGATCCCCGGGAACTGTTTTTT
>once|TRBJ2-1|TRBD2|TRBV6-1
CASSEGIAGAYGEQFF
TGTGCCAGCAGTGAAGGAATAGCGGGGGCGTACGGTGAGCAGTTCTTC
>.|TRBJ1-5|.|TRBV12-3/TRBV12-4
CASSLSSNQPQHF
TGTGCCAGCAGTTTGAGTAGCAATCAGCCCCAGCATTTT
>.|TRBJ2-3|TRBD2|TRBV4-3
CASSQGTSGSYTDTQYF
TGCGCCAGCAGCCAAGGGACTAGCGGGTCGTACACAGATACGCAGTATTTT
>.|TRBJ2-3|TRBD2|TRBV5-1
CASSLGGLATSTDTQYF
TGCGCCAGCAGCTTGGGGGGACTAGCGACTAGCACAGATACGCAGTATTTT
>.|TRBJ2-1|TRBD2|TRBV2
CASSIHSGAGYNEQFF
TGTGCCAGCAGTATACATAGCGGGGCCGGCTACAATGAGCAGTTCTTC
>.|TRBJ2-7|TRBD2|TRBV5-4
CASSLGTSGGPSSYEQYF
TGTGCCAGCAGCTTGGGGACTAGCGGGGGGCCTAGCTCCTACGAGCAGTACTTC
>once|TRBJ2-3|TRBD1|TRBV24-1
CATSDLDRATQYF
TGTGCCACCAGTGACCTTGACAGGGCTACGCAGTATTTT
>.|TRBJ2-3|.|TRBV3-1/TRBV3-2
CASSQLSDGADTQYF
TGTGCCAGCAGCCAGCTGTCAGACGGGGCAGATACGCAGTATTTT
>few|TRBJ2-3|.|TRBV11-3
CASSLTRVTDTQYF
TGTGCCAGCAGCTTGACTCGCGTTACAGATACGCAGTATTTT
>.|TRBJ2-5|TRBD2|TRBV4-2
CASSQGLAGQETQYF
TGTGCCAGCAGCCAAGGGCTAGCGGGACAAGAGACCCAGTACTTC
>.|TRBJ1-1|.|TRBV7-9
CASSPGLIIEAFF
TGTGCCAGCAGCCCAGGACTAATTATCGAAGCTTTCTTT
>.|TRBJ2-4|TRBD2|TRBV19
CASSMRLAGAVNIQYF
TGTGCCAGTAGTATGAGACTAGCGGGGGCCGTGAACATTCAGTACTTC
>.|TRBJ2-7|TRBD2|TRBV7-2
CASSLVPSGGPYEQYF
TGTGCCAGCAGCTTAGTCCCTAGCGGGGGTCCCTACGAGCAGTACTTC